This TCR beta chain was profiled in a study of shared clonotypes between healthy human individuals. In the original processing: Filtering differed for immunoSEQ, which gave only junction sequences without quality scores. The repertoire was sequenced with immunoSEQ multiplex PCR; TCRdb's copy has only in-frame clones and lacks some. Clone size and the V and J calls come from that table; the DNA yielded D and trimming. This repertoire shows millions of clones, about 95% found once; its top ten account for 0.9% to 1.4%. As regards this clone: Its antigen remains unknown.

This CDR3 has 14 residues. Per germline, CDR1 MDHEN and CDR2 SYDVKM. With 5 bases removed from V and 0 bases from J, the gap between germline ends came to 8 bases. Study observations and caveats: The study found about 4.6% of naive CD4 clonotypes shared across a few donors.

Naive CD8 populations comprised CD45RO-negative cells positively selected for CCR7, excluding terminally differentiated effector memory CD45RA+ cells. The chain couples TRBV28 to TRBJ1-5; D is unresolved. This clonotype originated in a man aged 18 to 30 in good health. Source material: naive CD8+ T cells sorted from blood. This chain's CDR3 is CASSPLDSNQPQHF. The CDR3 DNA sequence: TGTGCCAGCAGTCCTCTGGATAGCAATCAGCCCCAGCATTTT.